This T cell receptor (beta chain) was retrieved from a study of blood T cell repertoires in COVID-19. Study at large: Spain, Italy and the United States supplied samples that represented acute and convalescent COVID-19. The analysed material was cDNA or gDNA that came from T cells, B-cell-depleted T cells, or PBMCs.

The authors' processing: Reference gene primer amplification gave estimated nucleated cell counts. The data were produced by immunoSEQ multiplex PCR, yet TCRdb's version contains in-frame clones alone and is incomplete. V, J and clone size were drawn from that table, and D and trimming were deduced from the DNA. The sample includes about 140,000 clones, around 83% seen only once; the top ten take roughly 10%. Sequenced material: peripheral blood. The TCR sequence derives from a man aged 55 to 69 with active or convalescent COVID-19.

The CDR3, as DNA: TGTGCCAGCAGTCCCGACAGGCTAGAAGGTTCACCCCTCCACTTT. This codes for CASSPDRLEGSPLHF. This sequence joins TRBV6-2 or TRBV6-3 and TRBJ1-6; a possible D gene is TRBD1 (6 bases). Trimming left V 5 bases short and J 9 bases short, with 17 bases between. Per the germline V gene, CDR1 is MNHEY and CDR2 is SVGEGT. The CDR3 has 15 amino acids.